The 13 T cell receptor beta chains in this list originate from one sample, sequenced in a study of shared clonotypes between healthy human individuals. CD8 cells classed as naive were CD45RO-negative and positively selected for CCR7, excluding terminally differentiated effector memory CD45RA+ cells. This table comes from immunoSEQ multiplex PCR, and its TCRdb copy is limited to in-frame clones, with some not included. Counted here are around 2,000,000 clones, more than 85% occurring once; the ten biggest clones make up 1.7%. Sequences were obtained from naive CD8+ T cells from PBMCs. The receptors here all came from a man younger than 35 in good health. Some clones in this sample may be carry-over from other donors' samples.

The chain employs TRBV25-1 and TRBJ1-4; 9 positions agree with TRBD1. V was clipped by 2 bases and J by 10 bases; unmatched bases: 5. CDR1 is MGHDK and CDR2 is SYGVNS in the germline V gene. The CDR3 contains 14 residues. The DNA of the CDR3 is TGTGCCAGCAGTGAAACGGTGACAGGGGGAAAACTGTTTTTT. It is translated as CASSETVTGGKLFF.

The V call is TRBV25-1, the J call TRBJ1-1; maybe TRBD1 (5 bases). The CDR3 extends over 15 amino acids. Looked up from germline, CDR1 is MGHDK and CDR2 is SYGVNS. Trimming removed 2 bases at V and 0 bases at J, with 10 bases between. CDR3 DNA: TGTGCCAGCAGTGAAACCAACAGGATGAACACTGAAGCTTTCTTT. It specifies CASSETNRMNTEAFF.

The chain joins TRBV5-6 to TRBJ1-5, with D unresolved. V lost 4 bases, J lost 15 bases, and 32 bases lay in between. CDR3 length: 17 amino acids. Looked up from germline, CDR1 is SGHDT and CDR2 is YYEEEE. As DNA, the CDR3 is TGTGCCAGCAGCCCTCGGCGATATTTGAAAGGGCGGAGCCTCGGGCATTTT. This translates into CASSPRRYLKGRSLGHF.

The CDR3 protein is CASSFFQATEAFF. CDR3 bases: TGTGCCAGCAGCTTTTTCCAGGCTACTGAAGCTTTCTTT. The chain recombines TRBV13 with TRBJ1-1; unclear D gene. The V end was cut by 3 bases, the J end by 5 bases, with 10 bases between. This CDR3 spans 13 amino acids. Per germline, CDR1 PRHDT and CDR2 FYEKMQ (reference sequence).

This chain uses TRBV19 with TRBJ1-2; D is unresolved. CDR3 length equals 14 residues. Trimming took off 5 bases at V and 8 bases at J, with 18 bases between the two ends. The V gene's germline CDR1 is LNHDA and CDR2 SQIVND (reference sequence). CDR3 bases: TGTGCCAGTAGTCGTCTTGGGATCTCGGACGGCTACACCTTC. The encoded protein is CASSRLGISDGYTF.

V and J are TRBV29-1 and TRBJ2-1; possible D gene TRBD1, 5 bases. V gave up 2 bases and J gave up 5 bases, with 13 bases separating them. Germline CDR1 and CDR2: SQVTM and ANQGSEA. The CDR3 runs 14 residues. The CDR3 here is CSVELGVRDNEQFF. The CDR3 nucleotides read TGCAGCGTTGAATTAGGGGTTCGAGACAATGAGCAGTTCTTC.

This chain uses TRBV27 with TRBJ2-7; maybe TRBD1 (6 bases). In germline, CDR1 is MNHEY, CDR2 SMNVEV (reference sequence). CDR3 length: 16 residues. Between the trimmed V and J ends, which lost 5 bases and 3 bases, there was a span of 20 bases. For the CDR3, the DNA is TGTGCCAGCAGTACACCCAAGACAGGCCTTATCTACGAGCAGTACTTC. Translation gives CASSTPKTGLIYEQYF.

The chain recombines TRBV27 with TRBJ2-5; D is unresolved. The CDR3 runs to 13 residues. The V gene's germline CDR1 is MNHEY and CDR2 SMNVEV (reference sequence). The V gene lost 5 bases and the J gene lost 5 bases, with 12 bases spanning the gap. CDR3 bases: TGTGCCAGCAGTGCCCAACGGTATGAGACCCAGTACTTC. Residues: CASSAQRYETQYF.

J is TRBJ2-3 and V is TRBV30; 9 bases are shared with TRBD2. Germline V gene data show CDR1 as GTSNPN and CDR2 as SVGIG (reference sequence). The CDR3 is 15 residues long. V shed 2 bases, J shed 4 bases, and the junction held 7 bases outside the gene matches. CDR3 amino acids: CAWSSGRFEADTQYF. For the CDR3, the DNA is TGTGCCTGGAGTAGCGGGAGGTTCGAGGCAGATACGCAGTATTTT. Variable domain in full (rest from reference TRBV30 and TRBJ2-3): SQTIHQWPATLVQPVGSPLSLECTVEGTSNPNLYWYRQAAGRGLQLLFYSVGIGQISSEVPQNLSASRPQDRQFILSSKKLLLSDSGFYLCAWSSGRFEADTQYFGPGTRLTVL.

This clone appeared once. The chain combines TRBV9 with TRBJ1-4; possibly TRBD1 for D (5 bases). The CDR3 runs to 13 residues. V was trimmed by 0 bases and J by 12 bases, leaving 12 bases between them. CDR1 SGDLS and CDR2 YYNGEE come from the germline V gene. This CDR3 reads CASSVGTGRELFF. CDR3 nucleotide sequence: TGTGCCAGCAGCGTAGGAACAGGCAGGGAACTGTTTTTT.

This clone appeared a single time. The V call is TRBV6-5, the J call TRBJ1-2; TRBD1 is a possible D gene (6 bases). V was cut by 5 bases and J by 7 bases, with 17 bases left in between. The CDR3 spans 14 residues. Germline V gives CDR1 MNHEY, CDR2 SVGAGI. CDR3 protein: CASSGAEGVGGYTF. CDR3 in DNA: TGTGCCAGCAGTGGGGCTGAGGGGGTTGGTGGCTACACCTTC.

This chain joins TRBV28 and TRBJ2-2; TRBD2 agrees at 12 bases. V shed 3 bases and J 10 bases; nucleotides not matched to a gene: 21. The germline CDR1 and CDR2 sequences are MDHEN and SYDVKM. The CDR3 has 20 amino acids. In DNA, the CDR3 is TGTGCCAGCAGTTTCCCTCCTGTAGATCTAGCGGGAGGGCCGTTCGTGGAGCTGTTTTTT. This gives the protein CASSFPPVDLAGGPFVELFF. The full variable domain, its missing parts supplied by reference TRBV28 and TRBJ2-2, is DVKVTQSSRYLVKRTGEKVFLECVQDMDHENMFWYRQDPGLGLRLIYFSYDVKMKEKGDIPEGYSVSREKKERFSLILESASTNQTSMYLCASSFPPVDLAGGPFVELFFGEGSRLTVL.

The V and J genes are TRBV9 and TRBJ2-1, with 11 bases identical to TRBD2. This CDR3 has 17 amino acids. V trimming: 4 bases; J trimming: 3 bases; junction bases outside the gene matches: 9. In germline, CDR1 is SGDLS, CDR2 YYNGEE. CDR3 region: CASSFTATSGIYNEQFF. The DNA for the CDR3 is TGTGCCAGCAGCTTTACCGCGACTAGCGGGATCTACAATGAGCAGTTCTTC.